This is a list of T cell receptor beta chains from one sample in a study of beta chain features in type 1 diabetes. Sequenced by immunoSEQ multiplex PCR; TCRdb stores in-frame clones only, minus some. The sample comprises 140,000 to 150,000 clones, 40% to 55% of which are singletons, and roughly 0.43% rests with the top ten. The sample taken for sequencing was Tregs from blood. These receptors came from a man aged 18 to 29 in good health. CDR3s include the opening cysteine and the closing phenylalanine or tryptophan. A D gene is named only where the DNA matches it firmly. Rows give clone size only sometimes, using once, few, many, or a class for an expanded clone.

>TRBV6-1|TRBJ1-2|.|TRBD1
CASSEGTGVYGYTF
TGTGCCAGCAGTGAGGGGACAGGGGTCTATGGCTACACCTTC
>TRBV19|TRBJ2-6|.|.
CASTSGGATGANVLTF
TGTGCCAGTACCTCTGGGGGGGCTACTGGGGCCAACGTCCTGACTTTC
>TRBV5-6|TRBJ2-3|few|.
CASSLVDTVTDTQYF
TGTGCCAGCAGCTTGGTCGATACGGTCACAGATACGCAGTATTTT
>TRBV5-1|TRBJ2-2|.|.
CASSLGSVNTGELFF
TGCGCCAGCAGCTTGGGGTCAGTAAACACCGGGGAGCTGTTTTTT
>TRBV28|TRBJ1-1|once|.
CASSFLTWANTEAFF
TGTGCCAGCAGTTTTTTGACGTGGGCGAACACTGAAGCTTTCTTT
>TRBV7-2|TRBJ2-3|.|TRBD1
CASGTVGDTQYF
TGTGCCAGCGGGACAGTAGGGGATACGCAGTATTTT
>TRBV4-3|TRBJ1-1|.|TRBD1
CASSQEETGAEAFF
TGCGCCAGCAGCCAAGAGGAAACAGGGGCTGAAGCTTTCTTT
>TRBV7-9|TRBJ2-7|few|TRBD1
CASVPPGQSYSGYEQYF
TGTGCCAGCGTCCCTCCGGGACAGTCATACTCTGGCTACGAGCAGTACTTC
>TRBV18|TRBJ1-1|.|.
CASSPPGLEAFF
TGTGCCAGCTCACCGCCGGGACTAGAAGCTTTCTTT
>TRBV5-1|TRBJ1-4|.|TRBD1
CASSWETGVPAKLFF
TGCGCCAGCAGCTGGGAAACAGGGGTGCCGGCGAAACTGTTTTTT
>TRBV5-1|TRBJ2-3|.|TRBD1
CASSMGQPTDTQYF
TGCGCCAGCAGCATGGGACAGCCCACAGATACGCAGTATTTT
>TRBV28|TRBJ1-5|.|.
CASITGGGARPQHF
TGTGCCAGCATCACCGGAGGGGGGGCCCGGCCCCAGCATTTT
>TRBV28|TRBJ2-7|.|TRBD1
CASSLSGQGGRYEQYF
TGTGCCAGCAGTTTGTCCGGACAGGGTGGGCGCTACGAGCAGTACTTC
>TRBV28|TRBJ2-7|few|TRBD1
CASRQRTGETYEQYF
TGTGCCAGCAGACAACGGACAGGAGAGACCTACGAGCAGTACTTC
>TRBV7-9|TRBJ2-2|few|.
CASSFSMLFPRTGELFF
TGTGCCAGCAGCTTTTCAATGCTATTTCCCAGGACCGGGGAGCTGTTTTTT
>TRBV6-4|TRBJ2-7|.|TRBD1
CASRAGQGAYEQYF
TGTGCCAGCAGGGCGGGACAGGGTGCCTACGAGCAGTACTTC
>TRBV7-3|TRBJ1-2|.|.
CASAKDRGIYGYTF
TGTGCCAGCGCCAAGGACAGAGGAATCTATGGCTACACCTTC
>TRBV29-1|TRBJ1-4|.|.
CSVAQENEKLFF
TGCAGCGTTGCACAGGAGAATGAAAAACTGTTTTTT
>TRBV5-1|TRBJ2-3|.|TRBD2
CASSFNQRGPTDTQYF
TGCGCCAGCAGCTTTAACCAGCGGGGGCCCACAGATACGCAGTATTTT
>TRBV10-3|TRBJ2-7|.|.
CAIKKTGGATYEQYF
TGTGCCATCAAGAAGACAGGAGGCGCGACCTACGAGCAGTACTTC
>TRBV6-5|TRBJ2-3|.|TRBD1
CASRRDREDTQYF
TGTGCCAGCAGACGGGACAGGGAAGATACGCAGTATTTT
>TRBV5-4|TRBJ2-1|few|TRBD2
CASSLVGLAGGNEQFF
TGTGCCAGCAGCTTGGTGGGACTAGCGGGAGGTAATGAGCAGTTCTTC
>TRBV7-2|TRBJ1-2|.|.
CASSPRPRALIHYGYTF
TGTGCCAGCAGCCCCCGACCCAGGGCCTTAATTCACTATGGCTACACCTTC
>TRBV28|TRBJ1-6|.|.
CASSPGEPNSPLHF
TGTGCCAGCAGTCCCGGGGAGCCCAATTCACCCCTCCACTTT
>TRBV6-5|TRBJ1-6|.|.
CASSYSPAGNSPLHF
TGTGCCAGCAGTTACTCACCCGCGGGGAATTCACCCCTCCACTTT
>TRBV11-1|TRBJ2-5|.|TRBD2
CASSPGTIQETQYF
TGTGCCAGCAGCCCCGGGACTATCCAAGAGACCCAGTACTTC
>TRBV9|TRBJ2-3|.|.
CASSVWLQDTQYF
TGTGCCAGCAGCGTGTGGTTGCAGGATACGCAGTATTTT
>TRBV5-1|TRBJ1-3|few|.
CASRGGVRNTIYF
TGCGCCAGCAGAGGGGGAGTTCGGAACACCATATATTTT
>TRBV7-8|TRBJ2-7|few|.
CASSLALGGYEQYF
TGTGCCAGCAGCTTAGCGCTCGGGGGATACGAGCAGTACTTC
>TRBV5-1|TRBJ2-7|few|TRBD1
CASSYRDRGQSYEQYF
TGCGCCAGCAGCTACCGGGACAGGGGCCAATCCTACGAGCAGTACTTC
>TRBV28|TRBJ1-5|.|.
CASSLFRQQPQHF
TGTGCCAGCAGTTTATTCAGGCAGCAGCCCCAGCATTTT
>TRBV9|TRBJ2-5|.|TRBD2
CASSVGASGTGETQYF
TGTGCCAGCAGCGTGGGGGCTAGCGGGACTGGAGAGACCCAGTACTTC
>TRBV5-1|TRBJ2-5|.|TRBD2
CASSRGGQETQYF
TGCGCCAGCAGCCGGGGGGGCCAAGAGACCCAGTACTTC
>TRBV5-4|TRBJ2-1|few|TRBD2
CASSSLAGGRNEQFF
TGTGCCAGCAGTTCACTAGCGGGAGGGCGGAATGAGCAGTTCTTC
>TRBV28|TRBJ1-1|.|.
CASSIARLGTEAFF
TGTGCCAGCAGTATCGCCCGACTTGGGACTGAAGCTTTCTTT
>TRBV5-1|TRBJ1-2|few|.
CASSLFDSNYGYTF
TGCGCCAGCAGCTTGTTCGACAGCAACTATGGCTACACCTTC
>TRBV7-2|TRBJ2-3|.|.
CASSQQGMGGTQYF
TGTGCCAGCAGCCAACAGGGGATGGGAGGTACGCAGTATTTT
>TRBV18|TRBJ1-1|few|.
CASSPTGNTEAFF
TGTGCCAGCTCGCCGACAGGGAACACTGAAGCTTTCTTT
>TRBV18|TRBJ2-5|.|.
CASSPGRGFRETQYF
TGTGCCAGCTCACCAGGGAGAGGGTTCCGGGAGACCCAGTACTTC
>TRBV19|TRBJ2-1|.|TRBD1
CASRKQGRNEQFF
TGTGCCAGTAGGAAACAGGGGCGGAATGAGCAGTTCTTC
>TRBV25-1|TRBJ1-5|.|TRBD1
CASSEDRVGQPQHF
TGTGCCAGCAGTGAAGACAGGGTTGGACAGCCCCAGCATTTT